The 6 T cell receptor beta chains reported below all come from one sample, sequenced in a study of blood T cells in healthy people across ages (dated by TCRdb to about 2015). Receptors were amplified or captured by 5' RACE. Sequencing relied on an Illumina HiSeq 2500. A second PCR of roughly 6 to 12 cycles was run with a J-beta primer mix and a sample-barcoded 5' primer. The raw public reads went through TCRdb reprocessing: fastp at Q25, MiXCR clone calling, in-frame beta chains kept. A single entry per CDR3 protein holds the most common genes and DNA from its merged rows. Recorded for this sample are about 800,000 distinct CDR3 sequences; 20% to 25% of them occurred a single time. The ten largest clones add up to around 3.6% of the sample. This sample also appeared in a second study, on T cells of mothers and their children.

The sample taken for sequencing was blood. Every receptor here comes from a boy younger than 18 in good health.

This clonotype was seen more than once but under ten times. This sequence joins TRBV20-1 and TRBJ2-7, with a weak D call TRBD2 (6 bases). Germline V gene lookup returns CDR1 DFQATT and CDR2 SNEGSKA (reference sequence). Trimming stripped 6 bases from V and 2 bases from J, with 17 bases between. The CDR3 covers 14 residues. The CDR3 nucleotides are TGCAGTGCACCGGGGACTCTCCGGCCCTACGAGCAGTACTTC. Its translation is CSAPGTLRPYEQYF.

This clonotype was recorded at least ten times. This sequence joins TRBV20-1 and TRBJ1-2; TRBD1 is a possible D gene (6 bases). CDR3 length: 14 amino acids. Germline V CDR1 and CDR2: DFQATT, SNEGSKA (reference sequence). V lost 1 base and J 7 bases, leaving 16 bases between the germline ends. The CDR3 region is CSARVGATFAGYTF. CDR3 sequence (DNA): TGCAGTGCTAGAGTGGGGGCCACCTTCGCTGGCTACACCTTC.

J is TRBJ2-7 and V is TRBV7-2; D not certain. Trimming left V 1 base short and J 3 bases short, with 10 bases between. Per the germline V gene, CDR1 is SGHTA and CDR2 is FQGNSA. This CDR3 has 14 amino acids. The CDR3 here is CASSLGQALYEQYF. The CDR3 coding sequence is TGTGCCAGCAGCTTAGGGCAGGCTCTCTACGAGCAGTACTTC. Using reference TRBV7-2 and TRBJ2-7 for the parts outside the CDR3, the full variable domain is GAGVSQSPSNKVTEKGKDVELRCDPISGHTALYWYRQSLGQGLEFLIYFQGNSAPDKSGLPSDRFSAERTGGSVSTLTIQRTQQEDSAVYLCASSLGQALYEQYFGPGTRLTVT.

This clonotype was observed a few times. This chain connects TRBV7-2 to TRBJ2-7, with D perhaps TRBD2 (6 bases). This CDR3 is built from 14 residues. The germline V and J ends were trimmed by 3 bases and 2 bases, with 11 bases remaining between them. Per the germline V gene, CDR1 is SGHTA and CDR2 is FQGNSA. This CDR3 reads CASSLRGRTYEQYF. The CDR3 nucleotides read TGTGCCAGCAGCTTGAGAGGGAGGACCTACGAGCAGTACTTC.

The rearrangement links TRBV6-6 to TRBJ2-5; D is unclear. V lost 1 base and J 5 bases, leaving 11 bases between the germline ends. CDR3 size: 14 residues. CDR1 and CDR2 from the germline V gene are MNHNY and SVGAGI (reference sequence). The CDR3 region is CASSYFSVGETQYF. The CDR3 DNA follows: TGTGCCAGCAGTTACTTTTCGGTGGGGGAGACCCAGTACTTC.

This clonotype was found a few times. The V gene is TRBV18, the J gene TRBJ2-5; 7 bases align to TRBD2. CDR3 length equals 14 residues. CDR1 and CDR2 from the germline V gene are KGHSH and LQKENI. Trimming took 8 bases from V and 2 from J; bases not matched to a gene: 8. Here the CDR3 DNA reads TGTGCCAGCCTCCGGGGGGAGTCACAAGAGACCCAGTACTTC. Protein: CASLRGESQETQYF.